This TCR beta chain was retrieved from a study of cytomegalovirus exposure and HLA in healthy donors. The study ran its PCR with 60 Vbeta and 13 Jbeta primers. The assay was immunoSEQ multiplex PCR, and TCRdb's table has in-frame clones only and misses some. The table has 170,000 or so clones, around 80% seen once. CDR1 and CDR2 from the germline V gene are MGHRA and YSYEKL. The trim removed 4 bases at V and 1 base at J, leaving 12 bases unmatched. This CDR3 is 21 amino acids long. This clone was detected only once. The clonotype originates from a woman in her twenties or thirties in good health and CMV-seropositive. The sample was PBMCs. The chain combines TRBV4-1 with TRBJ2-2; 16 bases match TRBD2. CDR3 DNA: TGCGCCAGCAGCCCGTCGGGGACTAGCGGGAGGGCCCTCCTGAACACCGGGGAGCTGTTTTTT. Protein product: CASSPSGTSGRALLNTGELFF.